The present entry profiles one T cell receptor beta chain with its context. What it recognizes is unknown. The data belong to a study of identical twins. Whole-study findings and limits: Fewer insertions characterized abundant cord blood beta clonotypes, whereas memory repertoires showed none. For out-of-frame alpha sequences shared by twins, low generation probability was in excess.

TCRdb used MiXCR to reprocess the 5' RACE reads, holding one entry per CDR3 protein. The table includes a few hundred thousand distinct CDR3 sequences, approximately 8.5% detected once. The CDR3 runs to 14 residues. CDR1 is MDHEN and CDR2 is SYDVKM in the germline V gene. V lost 5 bases and J 2 bases, leaving 11 bases between the germline ends. A further study also used this sample, focusing on yellow fever vaccine responses in identical twins.

The V call is TRBV28, the J call TRBJ2-3, with a weak D call TRBD2 (6 bases). The sequence derives from a woman aged 18-29 years in good health. Sequencing used memory (CD45RO+) T cells sorted from blood. The CDR3 nucleotides are TGTGCCAGCAGTCGGGACTCCATCACAGATACGCAGTATTTT. Translated, it gives CASSRDSITDTQYF.